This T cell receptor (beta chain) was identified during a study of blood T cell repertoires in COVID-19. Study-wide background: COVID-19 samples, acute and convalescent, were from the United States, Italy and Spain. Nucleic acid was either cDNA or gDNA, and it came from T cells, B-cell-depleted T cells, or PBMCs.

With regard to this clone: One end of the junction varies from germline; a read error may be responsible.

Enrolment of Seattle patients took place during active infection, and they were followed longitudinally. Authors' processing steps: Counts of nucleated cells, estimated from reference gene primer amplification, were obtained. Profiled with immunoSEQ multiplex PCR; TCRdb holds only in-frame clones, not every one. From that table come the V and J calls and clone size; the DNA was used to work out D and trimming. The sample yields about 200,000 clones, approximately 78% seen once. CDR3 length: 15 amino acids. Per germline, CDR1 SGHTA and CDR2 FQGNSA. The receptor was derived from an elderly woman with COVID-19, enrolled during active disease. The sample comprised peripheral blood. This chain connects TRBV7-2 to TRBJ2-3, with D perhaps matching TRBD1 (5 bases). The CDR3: CASSFGRASTDTQYF. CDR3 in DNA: TGTGCCAGCAGCTTCGGCAGGGCCAGCACGGATACGCAGTATTTT.